This T cell receptor beta chain was obtained from a study of graft-versus-host responses after intestinal transplantation. Study details: Recipients got multivisceral, liver-intestinal, or isolated intestinal transplants.

Some clones are missing from TCRdb's copy, which holds only in-frame ones; the method was immunoSEQ multiplex PCR. The sample holds approximately 50,000 clones; approximately 88% are singletons and the top ten take less than 0.5%. V was pared by 2 bases and J by 7 bases, with 15 bases between. There are 14 residues in the CDR3. Germline CDR1 is SGHAT and CDR2 is FQNNGV. Comments on this clone: Its matching antigen is unknown.

Overall study results and limits: Graft-donor T cell macrochimerism coincided with high graft-versus-host to host-versus-graft clonal ratios in allografts. HvG clone declines early post-transplant were associated with peak circulating GvH levels. Some GvH clones appeared in ileal mucosa or blood before recipient bone marrow.

The clonotype was recovered from a human donor who was the organ donor for an intestinal transplant. This material consisted of unstimulated CD4+ T cells sorted from spleen or lymph node cells, taken before transplant. The chain recombines TRBV11-2 with TRBJ2-7; D gene ambiguous. CDR3 nucleotides: TGTGCCAGCAGCTTAAAACATACCGGCGGAGAGCAGTACTTC. Translated: CASSLKHTGGEQYF.